The present T cell receptor (beta chain) was sequenced within a study of blood T cells in healthy people across ages (dated by TCRdb to the mid-2010s). At the level of the whole study: Template switching captured roughly one uniquely barcoded TCR beta cDNA molecule per two T cells in model experiments. Using deep sequencing normalized with unique cDNA molecular identifiers, the study measured how TCR beta repertoire diversity changes with age. Two additional independent replicas of 1 million unique cDNA reads from the same blood draw were analyzed for two donors (one aged 18 to 29 and one aged 80 or older). Four age groups were formed from the donors: young (average about 15 years), middle-aged (approximately 41), aged (approximately 60) and long-lived (more than 75). To avoid experimental bias, donors of different ages were randomly spread across the sequencing lanes.

Trimming removed 4 bases from V and 1 base from J, leaving 13 bases between the germline ends. Counted from cysteine to phenylalanine, this CDR3 has 15 amino acids. The entry retains the CDR3 DNA only, 45 bases that are in frame from base 1. The germline V gene gives CDR1 as SGHDT and CDR2 as YYEEEE. Remarks on this clonotype: Its cognate antigen has yet to be identified. No clone much larger than this one lies a single base away; base qualities are absent.

Donors were under 40 systemically healthy Caucasian individuals from Russia aged roughly 6 to 95 years. Each donor gave approximately 10 milliliters of peripheral blood, collected into EDTA-treated Vacutainer tubes. Ficoll-Paque density-gradient centrifugation was used to isolate PBMCs, with at least 7 million obtained per sample. Trizol reagent was used to extract total RNA from the PBMCs, yielding at least 6 micrograms per sample. The percentages of naive CD45RAhigh/CD27high T cells were determined by flow cytometry on a PBMC aliquot from every donor. Libraries came from 5' RACE. This sample was sequenced with an Illumina HiSeq 2500. A second PCR of roughly 7 to 11 cycles was performed with a sample-barcoded 5' primer and a J-beta primer mix. A unique molecular identifier was introduced onto each TCR beta cDNA molecule by a template-switch 5' adaptor carrying 12 random nucleotides. Each sample yielded at least 2.5 million CDR3-containing paired-end reads. First-strand cDNA synthesis was performed from all RNA using the Mint cDNA synthesis kit, with priming by a TRBC-specific oligonucleotide. Following uracil-DNA glycosylase treatment, all cDNA underwent a first 18-cycle PCR with the universal primers M1SS and BC2_uni_R. Per the original workflow: Normalization of each sample was performed by random selection of 1 million high-quality reads, each carrying a distinct molecular identifier. Reads sharing molecular identifiers were discarded rather than binned into consensus sequences. MiTCR, with a Q25 quality threshold and the strictest error-elimination algorithm, was used for CDR3 identification, clonotype clustering and error correction. A nonparametric unseen species model with Euler transformation was used to estimate a lower bound on total TCR beta diversity. TCRdb handled the public reads itself, with Q25 trimming in fastp and clone calling in MiXCR, and kept productive beta chains. Rows with a matching CDR3 protein are joined into one entry that keeps the most common DNA and genes. TCRdb's processing, not the authors', yielded these V and J calls. The sample table holds approximately 1.5 million distinct CDR3 sequences, of which about 35% were seen once. The ten largest clones add up to roughly 12% of the sample.

Overall results and qualifications from the work: The long-lived group showed more naive CD4+ T cells, fewer expanded clones and increased TCR diversity than the aged group, suggesting age selection. Since profiling was done on bulk unsorted PBMCs, naive and antigen-experienced compartments could not be conclusively compared. As age increased, observed TCR beta diversity per million T cells dropped in a roughly linear way, and a significant reduction was already evident by age roughly 40. A strong correlation was found between observed TCR beta diversity and the percentage of naive T cells measured by flow cytometry. Total diversity estimates from one million sequenced T cells were considered lower bounds and underestimates. Because donor CMV infection status was unknown, age-related changes in expanded clonotypes were potentially confounded.

This TCR derives from a woman in her 30s in good health. Sequencing used blood. This receptor chain uses TRBV5-6 and TRBJ2-3; the D gene could be TRBD1 or TRBD2, each one agreeing over 7 bases. The nucleotide sequence is TGTGCCAGCAGCGGCCAGGGGGGGGGCACAGATACGCAGTATTTT. This translates into CASSGQGGGTDTQYF.